The 30 T cell receptor beta chains listed next were all sequenced from one sample in a study of blood T cell repertoires in COVID-19. Generated by immunoSEQ multiplex PCR, the TCRdb table keeps only in-frame clones and is missing some. Of 150,000 or so clones listed, about four fifths are singletons. Input material: peripheral blood. The receptors shown here come from a human donor with acute or convalescent COVID-19. The donor label of this sample is uncertain.

This chain uses TRBV11-2 with TRBJ1-3, with D possibly TRBD1 on 5 matching bases. Looked up from germline, CDR1 is SGHAT and CDR2 is FQNNGV. The V and J ends lost 3 bases and 0 bases respectively, with 15 bases between them. The CDR3 loop spans 17 amino acids. CDR3 DNA sequence: TGTGCCAGCAGCTTGGATTTGACAGAGAGCTCTGGAAACACCATATATTTT. This encodes CASSLDLTESSGNTIYF.

This chain connects TRBV19 to TRBJ1-4; 7 bases are shared with TRBD1. The CDR3 runs to 14 residues. Germline V gene lookup returns CDR1 LNHDA and CDR2 SQIVND (reference sequence). Germline trimming cut 9 bases from V and 8 bases from J; bases unmatched to any gene: 12. This CDR3 reads CASGPRGSLEKLFF. The CDR3 region has the DNA TGTGCCAGCGGCCCCAGGGGGAGTCTCGAAAAACTGTTTTTT.

The chain uses TRBV5-1 and TRBJ1-2, with 10 nucleotides matching TRBD1. The germline gives CDR1 SGHRS, CDR2 YFSETQ. The CDR3 spans 15 residues. V gave up 4 bases and J gave up 7 bases; unmatched junction bases: 10. CDR3 protein: CASSPLTGGGGGYTF. The CDR3 nucleotides read TGCGCCAGCAGCCCCTTGACAGGGGGCGGTGGTGGCTACACCTTC.

This clone was picked up a small number of times. The CDR3: CASSDRGFGTDTQYF. In DNA form, the CDR3 reads TGTGCCAGTAGTGACAGGGGGTTCGGCACAGATACGCAGTATTTT. The J gene is TRBJ2-3, the V gene TRBV19; 9 positions match TRBD1. The CDR3 sequence is 15 residues long. Germline trimming cut 5 bases from V and 1 base from J; bases unmatched to any gene: 4. The V gene's germline CDR1 is LNHDA and CDR2 SQIVND (reference sequence).

This sequence joins TRBV11-3 and TRBJ1-1, with D possibly being TRBD1 (6 bases). The length of the CDR3 is 11 residues. Germline V gene data show CDR1 as SGHNT and CDR2 as YENEEA. V was cut by 5 bases and J by 7 bases, with 8 bases left in between. The CDR3 is CASSQGNEAFF. CDR3 in DNA: TGTGCCAGCAGCCAGGGGAATGAAGCTTTCTTT.

Here the CDR3 DNA reads TGTGCCAGCACGCATGAGGCGGGCACCGGGGAGCTGTTTTTT. The encoded protein is CASTHEAGTGELFF. The chain carries TRBV2 and TRBJ2-2; TRBD2 is a possible D gene (5 bases). The CDR3 contains 14 residues. CDR1 is SNHLY, CDR2 FYNNEI, per germline. Trimming removed 7 bases at V and 4 bases at J, with 13 bases between.

This chain connects TRBV5-8 to TRBJ2-2; 8 bases line up with TRBD1. The CDR3 has 15 amino acids. CDR1 is SGHTS and CDR2 is YDEGEE in the germline V gene. Unmatched junction bases numbered 9, after V lost 4 bases and J lost 7 bases. The CDR3 bases are TGTGCCAGCAGCCCTGACCCAGGGGGCGGCGGGGAGCTGTTTTTT. Residues: CASSPDPGGGGELFF.

The rearrangement joins TRBV19 to TRBJ1-5; D unresolved. Germline assignment: CDR1 LNHDA and CDR2 SQIVND (reference sequence). Trimming shortened V by 5 bases and J by 4 bases, and 12 bases separated the two germline ends. The CDR3 is 14 amino acids. The DNA of the CDR3 is TGTGCCAGTAGTTCCCCGGGAAATAATCAGCCCCAGCATTTT. Translated: CASSSPGNNQPQHF. Using reference TRBV19 and TRBJ1-5 for the parts outside the CDR3, the full variable domain is DGGITQSPKYLFRKEGQNVTLSCEQNLNHDAMYWYRQDPGQGLRLIYYSQIVNDFQKGDIAEGYSVSREKKESFPLTVTSAQKNPTAFYLCASSSPGNNQPQHFGDGTRLSIL.

The table lists this clone with a count of one. The V call is TRBV6-1, the J call TRBJ1-4; no definite D call. Germline CDR1 is MNHNS and CDR2 is SASEGT. Trimming shortened V by 2 bases and J by 0 bases, and 4 bases separated the two germline ends. The CDR3 runs 14 residues. CDR3 loop: CASSEPATNEKLFF. The DNA of the CDR3 is TGTGCCAGCAGTGAACCTGCAACTAATGAAAAACTGTTTTTT.

This clone was picked up a small number of times. The J gene is TRBJ1-1, the V gene TRBV6-1; D unresolved. Germline values: CDR1 MNHNS, CDR2 SASEGT. The CDR3 length is 13 residues. The ends were cut back, 2 bases at V and 2 bases at J, with 6 bases in the middle. The CDR3: CASSEHFNTEAFF. The CDR3 region has the DNA TGTGCCAGCAGTGAACACTTTAACACTGAAGCTTTCTTT.

The chain employs TRBV10-3 and TRBJ2-1; 10 nucleotides agree with TRBD2. Losses at the gene ends were 4 bases for V and 4 bases for J; bases not matched to a gene: 4. Germline V gene sequence: CDR1 ENHRY, CDR2 SYGVKD. CDR3 length: 15 residues. The CDR3 DNA reads TGTGCCATCAGTGGGTCTAGCGGGGGTTACAATGAGCAGTTCTTC. Translating it yields CAISGSSGGYNEQFF.

This clone was seen a handful of times. The chain carries TRBV3-1 (or the pseudogene TRBV3-2) and TRBJ1-2; TRBD1 aligns across 8 bases. V dropped 6 bases and J dropped 0; count of bases not matched to a gene: 6. Germline CDR1 reads LGHDT; CDR2 reads YNNKEL (reference sequence). CDR3 length: 15 amino acids. CDR3 sequence (DNA): TGTGCCAGCAGTAGACAGGGGCACTCTAACTATGGCTACACCTTC. Translated: CASSRQGHSNYGYTF.

This sequence joins TRBV24-1 and TRBJ1-2; 12 nucleotides align to TRBD1. Trimming at V came to 3 bases and at J to 7 bases, leaving 5 bases not matched to a gene. Germline values: CDR1 KGHDR, CDR2 SFDVKD. The CDR3 length is 15 residues. CDR3 protein: CATSDRDRGLAGYTF. In DNA, the CDR3 is TGTGCCACCAGTGATCGGGACAGGGGGCTGGCTGGCTACACCTTC.

V usage is TRBV3-1 (or the pseudogene TRBV3-2) and J usage is TRBJ1-1; D perhaps matches TRBD1 (6 bases). Germline V gives CDR1 LGHDT, CDR2 YNNKEL (reference sequence). The CDR3 spans 16 residues. V lost 1 base to trimming and J lost 6 bases, with 18 bases between them. CDR3 sequence: CASSQAGGRQRAEAFF. The CDR3 DNA is TGTGCCAGCAGCCAAGCGGGGGGCAGGCAAAGGGCTGAAGCTTTCTTT.

The rearrangement links TRBV19 to TRBJ1-1; TRBD1 matches at 7 bases. With 7 bases clipped from V and 1 base from J, the junction kept 0 bases outside the gene matches. The CDR3 is 12 residues long. Germline V gene lookup returns CDR1 LNHDA and CDR2 SQIVND (reference sequence). CDR3 amino acids: CASNRGNTEAFF. The CDR3 region has the DNA TGTGCCAGTAACAGGGGGAACACTGAAGCTTTCTTT.

In this sample, this clone turned up a few times. V and J are TRBV6-5 and TRBJ2-3; D may be TRBD1 (6 bases). V was pared by 2 bases and J by 5 bases, with 11 bases between. This CDR3 contains 14 residues. Germline V gives CDR1 MNHEY, CDR2 SVGAGI. CDR3 residues: CASSYVQDRDTQYF. In DNA form, the CDR3 reads TGTGCCAGCAGTTACGTACAGGACAGAGATACGCAGTATTTT.

The chain combines TRBV30 with TRBJ1-2; TRBD1 agrees at 7 bases. The CDR3 length is 15 residues. V trimming: 6 bases; J trimming: 8 bases; junction bases outside the gene matches: 18. The V gene's germline CDR1 is GTSNPN and CDR2 SVGIG (reference sequence). The CDR3 nucleotides are TGTGCCTGTCATCCTACAGGGGCCCCAGTGGAAGGCTACACCTTC. Residues: CACHPTGAPVEGYTF.

The chain uses TRBV18 and TRBJ2-1; tentatively, D is TRBD1 (6 bases). The ends were cut back, 4 bases at V and 9 bases at J, with 19 bases in the middle. The germline V gene encodes CDR1 KGHSH and CDR2 LQKENI. This CDR3 spans 15 amino acids. For the CDR3, the DNA is TGTGCCAGCTCACTAGACAGGCTCACCCTCGGTGAGCAGTTCTTC. This codes for CASSLDRLTLGEQFF.

The genes are TRBV7-9 and TRBJ2-2, with 8 bases lining up with TRBD2. Trimming cost V 3 bases and J 1 base; bases outside gene matches: 1. The germline gives CDR1 SEHNR, CDR2 FQNEAQ (reference sequence). The CDR3 spans 15 residues. The CDR3: CASSLGLGNTGELFF. DNA for the CDR3: TGTGCCAGCAGCTTGGGACTAGGGAACACCGGGGAGCTGTTTTTT.

V gene TRBV5-6 combines with J gene TRBJ1-3; a weak D match, TRBD1 (5 bases). The CDR3 sequence is 15 residues long. V shed 0 bases and J shed 2 bases, with 9 bases lying between them. Germline V gives CDR1 SGHDT, CDR2 YYEEEE. The CDR3 loop reads CASSLDRRAGNTIYF. In DNA form, the CDR3 reads TGTGCCAGCAGCTTGGACCGCAGGGCTGGAAACACCATATATTTT.

The J gene is TRBJ1-1, the V gene TRBV6-1, with D uncertain. This CDR3 comprises 12 residues. V lost 0 bases and J lost 7, with 6 bases in between. CDR1 MNHNS and CDR2 SASEGT come from the germline V gene. The CDR3 coding sequence is TGTGCCAGCAGTGAAGCGAGGTTTGAAGCTTTCTTT. It encodes CASSEARFEAFF.

The chain links TRBV2 to TRBJ1-2; TRBD1 might be the D (6 bases). V dropped 11 bases and J dropped 2 bases, with 12 bases sitting between them. Germline lookup yields CDR1 SNHLY and CDR2 FYNNEI. This CDR3 comprises 12 residues. In DNA, the CDR3 is TGTGCCGCCACAGGGTCCAACTATGGCTACACCTTC. It is translated as CAATGSNYGYTF.

The chain combines TRBV5-6 with TRBJ2-1; weak D call: TRBD2 (5 bases). V lost 0 bases to trimming and J lost 0 bases, with 10 bases between them. From germline, CDR1 is SGHDT and CDR2 YYEEEE. CDR3 length equals 16 residues. The DNA for the CDR3 is TGTGCCAGCAGCTTGGGGCGGGCGACCTCCTACAATGAGCAGTTCTTC. Its protein product is CASSLGRATSYNEQFF.

V usage is TRBV29-1 and J usage is TRBJ1-1; D ambiguous. Germline CDR1 and CDR2: SQVTM and ANQGSEA. V lost 8 bases and J 6 bases, leaving 13 bases between the germline ends. The CDR3 extends over 11 amino acids. The CDR3 bases are TGCAGCTTTCTGGGAGCCTCTGAAGCTTTCTTT. Protein product: CSFLGASEAFF.

The rearrangement uses TRBV6-2 or TRBV6-3 and TRBJ2-7, with TRBD1 matching over 7 bases. The ends lost 4 bases at V and 5 bases at J; junction bases unmatched: 11. CDR1 and CDR2 (germline): MNHEY, SVGEGT. The CDR3 runs to 15 residues. This CDR3 is CASSLGWDSRNEQYF. Written as DNA, the CDR3 is TGTGCCAGCAGTTTGGGCTGGGACAGTCGTAACGAGCAGTACTTC.

The genes are TRBV3-1 (or the pseudogene TRBV3-2) and TRBJ2-4; D uncertain. Germline V gene sequence: CDR1 LGHDT, CDR2 YNNKEL (reference sequence). This CDR3 has 12 amino acids. V lost 2 bases to trimming and J lost 6 bases, with 5 bases between them. As DNA, the CDR3 is TGTGCCAGCAGCCAAAGGAGAAACATTCAGTACTTC. It is translated as CASSQRRNIQYF.

V is TRBV6-6 and J is TRBJ2-4; 7 bases line up with TRBD1. The CDR3 covers 16 residues. Germline CDR1 and CDR2: MNHNY and SVGAGI (reference sequence). V shed 2 bases, J shed 0 bases, and the junction held 4 bases outside the gene matches. Here the CDR3 DNA reads TGTGCCAGCAGTTACGGACAGGACCTAGCCAAAAACATTCAGTACTTC. It specifies CASSYGQDLAKNIQYF.

This clone was recorded only once. V and J are TRBV14 and TRBJ2-7; 7 nucleotides line up with TRBD2. Per the germline V gene, CDR1 is SGHDN and CDR2 is FVKESK. With V trimmed by 3 bases and J by 1 base, 3 bases remained unmatched. The CDR3 totals 14 residues. CDR3 amino acids: CASSQTGGSYEQYF. The CDR3, as DNA: TGTGCCAGCAGCCAGACGGGGGGATCCTACGAGCAGTACTTC.

The chain recombines TRBV14 with TRBJ2-2, with D possibly matching TRBD2 (5 bases). The CDR3 covers 16 residues. The V and J ends lost 0 bases and 8 bases respectively, with 16 bases between them. Germline V lookup: CDR1 SGHDN, CDR2 FVKESK. The CDR3, as DNA: TGTGCCAGCAGCCAAGATAGAACGGGAAGGTTTGGGGAGCTGTTTTTT. Its translation is CASSQDRTGRFGELFF.

In this sample, this clone turned up a few times. The rearrangement uses TRBV6-5 and TRBJ2-1; D is perhaps TRBD2 (5 bases). Germline V CDR1 and CDR2: MNHEY, SVGAGI. This CDR3 has 12 residues. Trimming stripped 6 bases from V and 10 bases from J, with 13 bases between. CDR3 in amino acids: CASRGGGGEQFF. The CDR3 DNA reads as TGTGCCAGCAGAGGTGGAGGAGGCGAGCAGTTCTTC.